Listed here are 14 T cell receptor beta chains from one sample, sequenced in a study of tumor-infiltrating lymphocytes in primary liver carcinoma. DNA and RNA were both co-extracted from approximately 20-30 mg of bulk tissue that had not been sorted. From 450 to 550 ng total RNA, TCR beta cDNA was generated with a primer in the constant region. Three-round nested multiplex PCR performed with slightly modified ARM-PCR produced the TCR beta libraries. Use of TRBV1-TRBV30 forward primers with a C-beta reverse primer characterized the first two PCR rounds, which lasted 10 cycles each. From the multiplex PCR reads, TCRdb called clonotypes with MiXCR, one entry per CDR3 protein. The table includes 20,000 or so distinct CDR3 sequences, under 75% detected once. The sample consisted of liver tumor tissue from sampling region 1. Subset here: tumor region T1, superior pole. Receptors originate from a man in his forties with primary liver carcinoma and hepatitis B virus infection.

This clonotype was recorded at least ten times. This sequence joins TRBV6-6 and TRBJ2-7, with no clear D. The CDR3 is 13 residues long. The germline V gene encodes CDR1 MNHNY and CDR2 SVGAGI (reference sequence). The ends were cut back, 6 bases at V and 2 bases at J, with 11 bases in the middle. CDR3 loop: CASRSTDPYEQYF. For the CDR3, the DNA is TGTGCCAGCAGATCCACAGACCCCTACGAGCAGTACTTC.

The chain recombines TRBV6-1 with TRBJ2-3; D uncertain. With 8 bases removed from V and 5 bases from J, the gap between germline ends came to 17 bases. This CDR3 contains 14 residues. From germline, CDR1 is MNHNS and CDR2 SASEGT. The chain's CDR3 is CASSLELGQDTQYF. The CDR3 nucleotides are TGTGCCAGCTCTCTGGAACTGGGCCAAGATACGCAGTATTTT.

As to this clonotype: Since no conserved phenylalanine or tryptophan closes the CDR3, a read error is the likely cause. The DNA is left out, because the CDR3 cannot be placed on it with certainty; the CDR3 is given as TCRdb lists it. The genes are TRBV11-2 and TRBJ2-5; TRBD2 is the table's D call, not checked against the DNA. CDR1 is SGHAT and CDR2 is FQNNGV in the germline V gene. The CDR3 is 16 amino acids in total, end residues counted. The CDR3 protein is CASSQITGGGKETQYL.

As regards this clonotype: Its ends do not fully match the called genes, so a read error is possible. CDR3 in DNA: TGTGCCAGCAGCAAGAGTCCAGGAAGAACAAGTGAAAAATTGTTTTTT. Encoded protein: CASSKSPGRTSEKLFF. This rearrangement joins TRBV11-2 to TRBJ1-4, with unresolved D. Germline V gene data show CDR1 as SGHAT and CDR2 as FQNNGV. This CDR3 spans 16 amino acids.

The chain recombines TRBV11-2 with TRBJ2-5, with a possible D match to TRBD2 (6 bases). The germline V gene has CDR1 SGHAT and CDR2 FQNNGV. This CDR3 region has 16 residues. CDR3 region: CVNSQTPGAGKKTQYF. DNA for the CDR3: TGTGTCAACAGCCAAACTCCTGGCGCGGGGAAAAAGACCCAGTACTTC.

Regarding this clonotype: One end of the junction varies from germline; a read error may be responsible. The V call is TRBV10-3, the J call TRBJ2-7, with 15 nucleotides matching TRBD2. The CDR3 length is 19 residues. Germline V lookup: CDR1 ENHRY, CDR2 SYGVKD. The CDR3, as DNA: TGTTCCATCACCAAACGATCGGGACTAGCGGGGGGCTTCTCCTACGAGCAGTACTTC. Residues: CSITKRSGLAGGFSYEQYF.

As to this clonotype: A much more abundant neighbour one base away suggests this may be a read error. The CDR3, as DNA: TGTACCAGCAATAGTGGGGGGGACACTGAAGCTTTCTTT. It is translated as CTSNSGGDTEAFF. The chain links TRBV9 to TRBJ1-1; D possibly corresponds to TRBD1 (5 bases). The CDR3 runs 13 residues. Germline V gene sequence: CDR1 SGDLS, CDR2 YYNGEE.

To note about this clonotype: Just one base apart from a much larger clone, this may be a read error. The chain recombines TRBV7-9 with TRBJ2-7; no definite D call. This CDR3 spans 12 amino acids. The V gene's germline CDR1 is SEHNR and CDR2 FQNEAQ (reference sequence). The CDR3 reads CVSSLTSGEQYF. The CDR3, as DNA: TGTGTCAGCAGCTTAACGTCAGGCGAGCAGTACTTC.

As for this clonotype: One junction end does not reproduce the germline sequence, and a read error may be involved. Here the CDR3 reads CASTLSWVSNQPQHF. CDR3 nucleotide sequence: TGTGCCAGCACTTTATCTTGGGTGAGCAATCAGCCTCAACATTTT. This chain connects TRBV28 to TRBJ1-5; unclear D gene. Germline-derived CDR1 and CDR2 are MDHEN and SYDVKM. The CDR3 runs to 15 residues.

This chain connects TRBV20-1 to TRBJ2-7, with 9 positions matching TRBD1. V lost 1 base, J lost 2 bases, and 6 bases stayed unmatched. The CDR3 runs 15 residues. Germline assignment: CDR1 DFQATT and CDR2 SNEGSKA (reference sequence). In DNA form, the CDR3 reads TGCAGTGCTAGAGTCCTGGGGGACAGGGCCTACGAGCAGTACTTC. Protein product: CSARVLGDRAYEQYF.

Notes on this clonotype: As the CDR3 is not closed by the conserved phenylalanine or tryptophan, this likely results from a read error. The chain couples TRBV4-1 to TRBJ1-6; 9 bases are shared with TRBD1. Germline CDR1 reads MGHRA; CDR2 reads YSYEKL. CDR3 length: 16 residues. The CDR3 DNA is TGCGCCAGCATCCACCACCTACAGGGGGCGGATTCACCTCTCCACCTT. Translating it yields CASIHHLQGADSPLHL.

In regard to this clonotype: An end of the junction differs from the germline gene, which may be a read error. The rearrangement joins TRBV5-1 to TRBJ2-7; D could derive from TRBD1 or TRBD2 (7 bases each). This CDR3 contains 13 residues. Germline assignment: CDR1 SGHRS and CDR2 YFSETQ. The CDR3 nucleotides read TGCGGCAGCAGCACCACAGGGGAGGGCGAGCGGTACTTC. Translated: CGSSTTGEGERYF.

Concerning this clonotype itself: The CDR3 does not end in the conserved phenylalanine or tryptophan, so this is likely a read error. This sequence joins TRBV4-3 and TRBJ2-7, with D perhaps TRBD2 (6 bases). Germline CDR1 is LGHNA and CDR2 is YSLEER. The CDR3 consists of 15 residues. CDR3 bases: TGTGCCAGCAGCCAAGATCGGGAGAGTCCCTACGAGCAGTACTTA. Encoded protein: CASSQDRESPYEQYL.

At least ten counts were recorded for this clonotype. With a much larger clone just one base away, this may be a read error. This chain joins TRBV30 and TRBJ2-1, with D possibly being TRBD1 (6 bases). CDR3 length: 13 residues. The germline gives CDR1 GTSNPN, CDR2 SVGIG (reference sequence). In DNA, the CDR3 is TGTGCCTGGAGTCGGGCTAGCAGGGGTGAGCAGCTCTTC. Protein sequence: CAWSRASRGEQLF. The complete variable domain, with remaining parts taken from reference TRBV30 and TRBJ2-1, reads SQTIHQWPATLVQPVGSPLSLECTVEGTSNPNLYWYRQAAGRGLQLLFYSVGIGQISSEVPQNLSASRPQDRQFILSSKKLLLSDSGFYLCAWSRASRGEQLFGPGTRLTVL.